This TCR beta chain originates from a study of T-cell reconstitution after alpha-beta-depleted transplantation in children. This clonotype was seen ten or more times. Per the germline V gene, CDR1 is MGHDK and CDR2 is SYGVNS. V was shortened by 6 bases and J by 4 bases, with 4 bases between the two germline ends. The CDR3 contains 11 residues. The authors prepared the TCRbeta library with unique molecular identifiers. TCRdb recomputed calls from the PCR reads with MiXCR, one row per CDR3 protein. The sample consists of approximately 520,000 distinct CDR3 sequences, 32% of them appearing once. The chain joins TRBV25-1 to TRBJ2-1; D is undetermined. The receptor was derived from a human donor who donated a stem cell graft to a child with aplastic anemia. This specimen was PBMCs from the stem cell graft donor, taken from the stem cell graft. The CDR3 DNA follows: TGTGCCAGCAGGATATACAATGAGCAGTTCTTC. It codes for CASRIYNEQFF.